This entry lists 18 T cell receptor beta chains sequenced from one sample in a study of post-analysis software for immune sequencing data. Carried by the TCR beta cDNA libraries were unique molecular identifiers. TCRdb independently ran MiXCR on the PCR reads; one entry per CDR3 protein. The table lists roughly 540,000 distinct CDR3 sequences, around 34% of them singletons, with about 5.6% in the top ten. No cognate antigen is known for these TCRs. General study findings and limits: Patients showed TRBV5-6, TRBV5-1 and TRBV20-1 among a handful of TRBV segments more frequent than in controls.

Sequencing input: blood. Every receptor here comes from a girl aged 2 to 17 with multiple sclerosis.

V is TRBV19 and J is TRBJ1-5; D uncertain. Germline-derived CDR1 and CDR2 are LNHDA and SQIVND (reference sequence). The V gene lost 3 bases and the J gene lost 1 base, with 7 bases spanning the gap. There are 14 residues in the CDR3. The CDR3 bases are TGTGCCAGTAGTATGTTCGCAAGCAATCAGCCCCAGCATTTT. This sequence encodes CASSMFASNQPQHF.

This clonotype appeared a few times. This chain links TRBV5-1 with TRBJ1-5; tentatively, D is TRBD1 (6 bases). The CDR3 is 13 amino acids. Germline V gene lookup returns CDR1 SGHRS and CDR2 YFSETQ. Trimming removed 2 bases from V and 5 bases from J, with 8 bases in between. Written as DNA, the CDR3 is TGCGCCAGCAGCTTCAAGGGGGATCAGCCCCAGCATTTT. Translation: CASSFKGDQPQHF. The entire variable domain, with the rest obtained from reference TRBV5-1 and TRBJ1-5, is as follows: KAGVTQTPRYLIKTRGQQVTLSCSPISGHRSVSWYQQTPGQGLQFLFEYFSETQRNKGNFPGRFSGRQFSNSRSEMNVSTLELGDSALYLCASSFKGDQPQHFGDGTRLSIL.

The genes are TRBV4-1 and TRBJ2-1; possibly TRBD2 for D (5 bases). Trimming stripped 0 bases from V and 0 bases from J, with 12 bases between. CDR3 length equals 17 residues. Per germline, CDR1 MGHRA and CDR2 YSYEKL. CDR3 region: CASSQDPRGSSYNEQFF. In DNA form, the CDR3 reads TGCGCCAGCAGCCAAGATCCCCGGGGAAGCTCCTACAATGAGCAGTTCTTC.

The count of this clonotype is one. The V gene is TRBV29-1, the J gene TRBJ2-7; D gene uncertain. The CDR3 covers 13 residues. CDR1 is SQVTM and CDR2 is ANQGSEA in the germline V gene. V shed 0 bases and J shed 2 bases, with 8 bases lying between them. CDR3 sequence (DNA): TGCAGCGTTGAAGATCGTGTGACCTACGAGCAGTACTTC. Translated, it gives CSVEDRVTYEQYF.

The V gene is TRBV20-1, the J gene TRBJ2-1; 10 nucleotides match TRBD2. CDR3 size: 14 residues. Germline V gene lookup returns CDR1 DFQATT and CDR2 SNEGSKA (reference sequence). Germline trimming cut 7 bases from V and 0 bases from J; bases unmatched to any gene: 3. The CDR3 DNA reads TGCAGTGGAACTAGCGGGGCCTCCTACAATGAGCAGTTCTTC. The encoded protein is CSGTSGASYNEQFF.

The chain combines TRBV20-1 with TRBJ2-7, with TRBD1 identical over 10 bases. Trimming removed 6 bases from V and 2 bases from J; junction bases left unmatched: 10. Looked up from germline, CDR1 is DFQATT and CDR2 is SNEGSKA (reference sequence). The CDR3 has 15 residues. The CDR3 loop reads CSASILDRGTYEQYF. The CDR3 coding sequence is TGCAGTGCCTCGATCCTGGACAGGGGGACCTACGAGCAGTACTTC.

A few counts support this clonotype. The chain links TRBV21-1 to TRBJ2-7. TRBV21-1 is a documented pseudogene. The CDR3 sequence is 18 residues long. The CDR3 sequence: CASSKARRIKDSSYEQYF. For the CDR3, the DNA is TGTGCCAGCAGCAAAGCCCGTAGAATCAAGGACAGCTCCTACGAGCAGTACTTC.

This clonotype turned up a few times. CDR3 in amino acids: CASSLPTTGTDTQYF. In DNA, the CDR3 is TGTGCCAGCAGCCTACCGACGACAGGCACAGATACGCAGTATTTT. This chain connects TRBV28 to TRBJ2-3; tentative D call: TRBD1 (5 bases). The germline gives CDR1 MDHEN, CDR2 SYDVKM. CDR3 length: 15 amino acids. V was trimmed by 6 bases and J by 1 base, leaving 14 bases between them.

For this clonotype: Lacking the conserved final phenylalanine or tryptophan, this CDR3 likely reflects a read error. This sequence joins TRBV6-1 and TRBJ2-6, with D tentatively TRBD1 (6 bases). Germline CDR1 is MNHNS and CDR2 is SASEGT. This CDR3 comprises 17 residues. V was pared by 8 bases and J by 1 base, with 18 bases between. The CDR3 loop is CASQGNRERSGANVLTC. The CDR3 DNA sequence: TGTGCCAGCCAAGGGAACAGGGAACGGTCTGGGGCCAACGTCCTGACTTGC.

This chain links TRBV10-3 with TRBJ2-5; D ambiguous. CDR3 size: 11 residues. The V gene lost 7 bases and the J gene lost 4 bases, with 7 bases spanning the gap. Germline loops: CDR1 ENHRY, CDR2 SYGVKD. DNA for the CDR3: TGTGCCATCATGGACGGAGAGACCCAGTACTTC. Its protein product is CAIMDGETQYF.

The CDR3 sequence is CASSGSVRGDYGYTF. In DNA form, the CDR3 reads TGTGCCAGCAGTGGCTCAGTTAGGGGGGACTATGGCTACACCTTC. V and J are TRBV25-1 and TRBJ1-2, with D possibly being TRBD1 (6 bases). The CDR3 spans 15 residues. V was cut by 4 bases and J by 3 bases, with 15 bases left in between. Germline CDR1 MGHDK, CDR2 SYGVNS.

CDR3 region: CASSLMSPNEQFF. Here the CDR3 DNA reads TGCGCCAGCAGCCTAATGTCTCCCAATGAGCAGTTCTTC. The chain recombines TRBV4-1 with TRBJ2-1; no reliable D call. CDR3 length equals 13 residues. V lost 4 bases and J 6 bases, leaving 10 bases between the germline ends. Germline V lookup: CDR1 MGHRA, CDR2 YSYEKL.

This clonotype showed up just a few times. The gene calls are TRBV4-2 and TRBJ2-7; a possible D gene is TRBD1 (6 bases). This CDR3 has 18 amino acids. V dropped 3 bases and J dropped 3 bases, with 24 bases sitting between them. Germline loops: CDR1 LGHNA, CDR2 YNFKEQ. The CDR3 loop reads CASSHFDAGTGKGYEQYF. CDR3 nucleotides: TGTGCCAGCAGCCACTTCGATGCCGGAACAGGGAAAGGCTACGAGCAGTACTTC.

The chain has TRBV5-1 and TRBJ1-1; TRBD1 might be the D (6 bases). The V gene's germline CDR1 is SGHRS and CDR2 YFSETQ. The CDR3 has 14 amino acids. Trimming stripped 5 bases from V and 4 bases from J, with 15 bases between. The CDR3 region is CASSSEGGITEAFF. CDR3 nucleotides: TGCGCCAGCAGTTCCGAAGGGGGTATCACTGAAGCTTTCTTT.

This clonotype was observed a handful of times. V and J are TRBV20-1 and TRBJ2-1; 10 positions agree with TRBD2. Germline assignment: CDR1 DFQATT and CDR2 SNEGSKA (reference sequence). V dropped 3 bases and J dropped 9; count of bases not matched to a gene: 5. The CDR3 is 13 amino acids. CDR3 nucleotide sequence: TGCAGTGCTAGGGAGCGGGGGGGAGGTGAGCAGTTCTTC. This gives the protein CSARERGGGEQFF.

The CDR3 nucleotides read TGTGCCAGCAGCCGTGGCCCAGGGGCAAACACTGAAGCTTTCTTT. Its translation: CASSRGPGANTEAFF. The chain combines TRBV7-6 with TRBJ1-1, with TRBD1 as a possible D gene (6 bases). The V gene's germline CDR1 is SGHVS and CDR2 FNYEAQ. Trimming cost V 5 bases and J 2 bases, with 15 bases left between them. There are 15 residues in the CDR3.

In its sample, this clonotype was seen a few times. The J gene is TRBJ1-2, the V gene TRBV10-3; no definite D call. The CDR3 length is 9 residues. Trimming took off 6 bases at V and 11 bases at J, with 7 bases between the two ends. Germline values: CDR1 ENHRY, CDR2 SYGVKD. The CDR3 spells CAISNGYTF. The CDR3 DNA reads TGTGCCATCAGCAACGGGTACACCTTC.

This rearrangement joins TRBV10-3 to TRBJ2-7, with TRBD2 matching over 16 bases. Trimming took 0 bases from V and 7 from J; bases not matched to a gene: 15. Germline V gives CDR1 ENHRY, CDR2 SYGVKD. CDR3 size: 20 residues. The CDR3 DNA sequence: TGTGCCATCAGTGAGTCTGGGACTAGCGGGGGGGCGCATGACCCCAATGAGCAGTACTTC. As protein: CAISESGTSGGAHDPNEQYF.